This T cell receptor beta chain was sequenced in a study of human T cells and chemical hapten exposure. Whole-study results and caveats: TCRs exceeding a frequency of 1 in 1000 stayed unchanged under DPC sensitization. Significantly more large CDR3 similarity clusters arose among expanded TCRs than among controls.

As to time point: pre-sensitization, week 0. Regarding treatment: therapeutic diphenylcyclopropenone sensitization with weekly scalp DPC. People who gave samples had alopecia, were 18 to 70 years old, and were suitable for DPC. In the case of this clonotype: The antigen is unknown.

MiXCR was run by TCRdb on the RACE reads, yielding one entry per CDR3 protein. Counted here are 380,000 or so distinct CDR3 sequences, approximately 5% occurring once; the ten biggest clones make up under 9.5%. The V and J ends lost 6 bases and 0 bases respectively, with 12 bases between them. Germline assignment: CDR1 SGHRS and CDR2 YFSETQ. The CDR3 length is 15 residues. The source material was whole blood, sampled in connection with sensitization to the hapten diphenylcyclopropenone (DPC). The clonotype comes from a woman aged 18-29 years with alopecia areata. Some clones in this sample may be carry-over from other donors' samples. The chain is built from TRBV5-1 and TRBJ2-2; perhaps TRBD2 as D (6 bases). The CDR3 loop reads CASIPGVPNTGELFF. The CDR3 coding sequence is TGCGCCAGCATCCCGGGGGTCCCGAACACCGGGGAGCTGTTTTTT.